These T cell receptor beta chains were read from a single sample in a study of blood T cell repertoires in COVID-19. Assay: immunoSEQ multiplex PCR; the TCRdb copy retains only in-frame clones and omits some. The repertoire consists of hundreds of thousands of clones, with over 75% occurring once and the leading ten covering 1.2% to 1.5%. The specimen sequenced was PBMCs or T cells enriched from blood (not recorded which). All receptors derive from a woman between 18 and 29 years old who had been exposed to COVID-19. Each CDR3 is given with its conserved first and last residue. The D gene is left open where the match is weak. Rows may omit the clone size; those that give it use once, few, many or a size class.

CDR3 protein	CDR3 DNA	D gene	V gene	J gene	clone size
CASSSPGQGASPLHF	TGTGCCAGTAGTTCACCGGGACAGGGGGCTTCACCCCTCCACTTT	TRBD1	TRBV19	TRBJ1-6	few
CASSRLVYEQYF	TGTGCCAGCAGCCGACTAGTCTACGAGCAGTACTTC	NA	TRBV28	TRBJ2-7	NA
CASRRTSGVQETQYF	TGTGCCAGCAGACGAACTAGCGGGGTACAAGAGACCCAGTACTTC	TRBD2	TRBV7-2	TRBJ2-5	NA
CASSARGGTDTQYF	TGTGCCAGCAGCGCTCGGGGGGGCACAGATACGCAGTATTTT	TRBD2	TRBV9	TRBJ2-3	NA
CATSDTRNYGYTF	TGTGCCACCAGTGATACCCGGAACTATGGCTACACCTTC	NA	TRBV24-1	TRBJ1-2	NA
CATSERSTDTQYF	TGTGCCACCAGTGAGCGTAGCACAGATACGCAGTATTTT	NA	TRBV24-1	TRBJ2-3	NA
CSAGFSYEQYF	TGCAGTGCCGGGTTCTCCTACGAGCAGTACTTC	NA	TRBV20-1	TRBJ2-7	NA
CASSDRQVGEKTF	TGTGCCAGCAGTGACAGACAGGTTGGCGAGAAGACCTTC	NA	TRBV6-1	TRBJ1-2	NA
CASSLGPPGIGGEQFF	TGTGCCAGCAGCTTAGGGCCCCCGGGCATAGGGGGTGAGCAGTTCTTC	NA	TRBV7-2	TRBJ2-1	NA
CASNLYPGAGELFF	TGTGCCAGCAACCTTTACCCGGGGGCCGGGGAGCTGTTTTTT	NA	TRBV5-4	TRBJ2-2	few
CASSQDRVGGGRETQYF	TGTGCCAGCAGCCAAGATAGGGTCGGGGGGGGCCGTGAGACCCAGTACTTC	TRBD2	TRBV3-1/TRBV3-2	TRBJ2-5	once
CASREGNQPQHF	TGTGCCAGCCGCGAGGGCAATCAGCCCCAGCATTTT	NA	TRBV28	TRBJ1-5	NA
CAISEFATGYEQYF	TGTGCCATCAGTGAGTTCGCGACAGGCTACGAGCAGTACTTC	NA	TRBV10-3	TRBJ2-7	NA
CASSLFMNTEAFF	TGTGCCAGCAGCTTATTCATGAACACTGAAGCTTTCTTT	NA	TRBV13	TRBJ1-1	once
CASSIADRVSDEAFF	TGTGCCAGTAGTATAGCCGACAGGGTCTCAGACGAAGCTTTCTTT	TRBD1	TRBV19	TRBJ1-1	once
CSVEDARSTDTQYF	TGCAGCGTTGAAGATGCCCGGAGCACAGATACGCAGTATTTT	NA	TRBV29-1	TRBJ2-3	NA
CASSLAQGAGNTIYF	TGTGCCAGCAGCTTAGCGCAGGGTGCTGGAAACACCATATATTTT	NA	TRBV7-8	TRBJ1-3	NA
CAWSAMDRVYSPLHF	TGTGCCTGGAGTGCTATGGACAGGGTATATTCACCCCTCCACTTT	TRBD1	TRBV30	TRBJ1-6	few
CASSLARGTYEQYF	TGTGCCAGCAGCTTGGCCAGGGGAACCTACGAGCAGTACTTC	NA	TRBV5-4	TRBJ2-7	NA
CSVDWGTRNTEAFF	TGCAGCGTTGATTGGGGGACAAGAAACACTGAAGCTTTCTTT	NA	TRBV29-1	TRBJ1-1	NA
CASSSNLRRSQETQYF	TGTGCCAGCAGCTCAAACCTCCGACGGAGCCAAGAGACCCAGTACTTC	NA	TRBV7-9	TRBJ2-5	NA
CASSIWTATQRGYTF	TGTGCCAGTAGTATTTGGACCGCTACCCAGCGGGGCTACACCTTC	NA	TRBV19	TRBJ1-2	once
CASSKAGASYEQYF	TGTGCCAGCAGCAAAGCGGGGGCTTCCTACGAGCAGTACTTC	TRBD2	TRBV7-8	TRBJ2-7	NA
CASIVPRGAAFF	TGTGCCAGTATCGTTCCGCGGGGTGCCGCTTTCTTT	NA	TRBV19	TRBJ1-1	NA
CASSQDISGAESNTGELFF	TGTGCCAGCAGCCAAGACATTAGCGGGGCGGAATCGAACACCGGGGAGCTGTTTTTT	TRBD2	TRBV4-2	TRBJ2-2	NA
CASSYLTGGTGGGYTF	TGTGCCAGCAGTTATCTGACAGGGGGCACCGGGGGTGGCTACACCTTC	TRBD1	TRBV6-6	TRBJ1-2	NA
CASRYELAGVSEQFF	TGTGCCAGCCGCTATGAGCTAGCGGGAGTGAGTGAGCAGTTCTTC	TRBD2	TRBV4-2	TRBJ2-1	NA
CASSHGTSWYEQYF	TGTGCCAGCAGTCATGGGACTAGCTGGTACGAGCAGTACTTC	TRBD2	TRBV27	TRBJ2-7	NA
CASRLWDRGTDTQYF	TGCGCCAGCAGGTTATGGGACAGGGGCACAGATACGCAGTATTTT	TRBD1	TRBV5-1	TRBJ2-3	NA
CASSSQGGRDEQFF	TGTGCCAGCAGCTCACAGGGAGGGAGAGATGAGCAGTTCTTC	NA	TRBV7-3	TRBJ2-1	NA
CASSLSAGNYEQYF	TGTGCCAGCAGCTTGTCGGCAGGAAACTACGAGCAGTACTTC	NA	TRBV3-1/TRBV3-2	TRBJ2-7	NA
CASSQGSRQGNEKLFF	TGCGCCAGCAGCCAAGGGTCAAGACAGGGGAATGAAAAACTGTTTTTT	TRBD1	TRBV4-3	TRBJ1-4	NA
CASSLDLLAGGGETQYF	TGTGCCAGCAGCTTAGATCTCCTAGCGGGAGGTGGAGAGACCCAGTACTTC	TRBD2	TRBV7-2	TRBJ2-5	NA
CASSLGSGGLGYTF	TGTGCCAGCAGCTTAGGTTCCGGGGGACTAGGCTACACCTTC	NA	TRBV11-2	TRBJ1-2	few
CASSRPLGRMNTEAFF	TGTGCCAGCAGTCGCCCCCTGGGGCGGATGAACACTGAAGCTTTCTTT	NA	TRBV27	TRBJ1-1	NA
CASSLIALTGVGQPQHF	TGTGCCAGCAGTTTGATCGCGCTGACAGGGGTGGGACAGCCCCAGCATTTT	TRBD1	TRBV27	TRBJ1-5	NA
CAWSSGTGLFGEQYF	TGTGCCTGGAGTTCCGGGACAGGCCTGTTTGGTGAGCAGTACTTC	TRBD1	TRBV30	TRBJ2-7	NA
CASSQDGTPYEQYF	TGCGCCAGCAGCCAAGATGGGACACCCTACGAGCAGTACTTC	NA	TRBV4-3	TRBJ2-7	once
CASSTDSGGYTF	TGTGCCAGCAGTACCGACAGTGGGGGCTACACCTTC	NA	TRBV12-3/TRBV12-4	TRBJ1-2	NA
CASSLPTGGGIGGNQPQHF	TGTGCCAGCAGTTTACCCACAGGGGGCGGAATAGGTGGCAATCAGCCCCAGCATTTT	TRBD1	TRBV28	TRBJ1-5	NA
CASSGTSVSEQYF	TGTGCCAGCAGTGGGACTAGTGTCTCCGAGCAGTACTTC	TRBD2	TRBV11-2	TRBJ2-7	NA
CASSLATGGAWNTEAFF	TGTGCCAGCAGCCTAGCGACAGGTGGAGCGTGGAACACTGAAGCTTTCTTT	NA	TRBV7-9	TRBJ1-1	NA
CASSYLDRRPEAFF	TGTGCCAGCAGTTACTTGGACAGGCGGCCTGAAGCTTTCTTT	TRBD1	TRBV6-5	TRBJ1-1	few
CASRPGAQETQYF	TGTGCCAGCAGGCCGGGAGCGCAAGAGACCCAGTACTTC	NA	TRBV28	TRBJ2-5	NA
CASSGLLEDEKLFF	TGTGCCAGCAGCGGACTCCTGGAGGATGAAAAACTGTTTTTT	NA	TRBV28	TRBJ1-4	NA
CASTRVAGVANEQFF	TGTGCCAGCACAAGGGTGGCGGGAGTTGCCAATGAGCAGTTCTTC	TRBD2	TRBV6-4	TRBJ2-1	NA
CASSSGQGARDTQYF	TGTGCCAGCTCATCCGGACAGGGGGCGAGGGATACGCAGTATTTT	TRBD1	TRBV18	TRBJ2-3	NA
CATSSSGRAYNEQFF	TGTGCCACCAGTTCCTCTGGGAGAGCCTACAATGAGCAGTTCTTC	NA	TRBV24-1	TRBJ2-1	NA
CASRTLGGPRPYGYTF	TGTGCCAGCAGAACTTTAGGGGGCCCACGCCCATATGGCTACACCTTC	TRBD1	TRBV28	TRBJ1-2	NA
CASSLTGALAKNIQYF	TGTGCCAGCAGCTTGACAGGGGCCTTAGCCAAAAACATTCAGTACTTC	TRBD1	TRBV7-9	TRBJ2-4	NA
CASSLVGDAEAFF	TGTGCCAGCAGCTTGGTAGGGGATGCTGAAGCTTTCTTT	NA	TRBV5-4	TRBJ1-1	once
CASSQAESPGTGELFF	TGTGCCAGCAGCCAAGCTGAGAGTCCAGGCACCGGGGAGCTGTTTTTT	NA	TRBV3-1/TRBV3-2	TRBJ2-2	NA
CASSQAGPGQRVSGANVLTF	TGTGCCAGCAGCCAAGCGGGGCCGGGACAGCGCGTCTCTGGGGCCAACGTCCTGACTTTC	TRBD1	TRBV3-1/TRBV3-2	TRBJ2-6	NA